A selection of T cell receptor beta chains follows, all from one sample in a study of a mutant IDH1 vaccine in newly diagnosed glioma. TCRdb's copy holds only in-frame clones and misses some; the assay was immunoSEQ multiplex PCR. The sample includes tens of thousands of clones, about 78% of them seen just once. For these receptors, no antigen is known. Sequenced material: PBMCs, taken from a glioma patient whose treatment included an IDH1 peptide vaccine. Every receptor here comes from a woman aged 40 to 50 with glioma. Some clones in this sample may be carry-over from other donors' samples. Both conserved end residues are part of each CDR3. The D gene is left open where the match is weak. Only some rows state a clone size, as once, few, many or a class for expanded clones.

TRBV4-1	NA	NA	TRBJ2-7	CASSQAAGGFYEQYF	TGCGCCAGCAGCCAAGCGGCAGGGGGGTTTTACGAGCAGTACTTC
TRBV7-9	NA	TRBD2	TRBJ2-1	CASSLGTGGTNEQFF	TGTGCCAGCAGCTTAGGAACGGGAGGGACCAATGAGCAGTTCTTC
TRBV7-9	NA	NA	TRBJ2-5	CASSSPQTGWGETQYF	TGTGCCAGCAGCTCCCCGCAGACAGGCTGGGGGGAGACCCAGTACTTC
TRBV27	NA	NA	TRBJ1-4	CASSQYSRGLNEKLFF	TGTGCCAGCAGCCAGTATAGTCGGGGCCTGAATGAAAAACTGTTTTTT
TRBV5-6	NA	TRBD2	TRBJ2-3	CASSLGLAGGSTDTQYF	TGTGCCAGCAGCTTGGGGCTAGCGGGGGGGAGCACAGATACGCAGTATTTT
TRBV15	NA	TRBD2	TRBJ2-2	CAAGLAGTGELFF	TGTGCCGCAGGACTAGCGGGCACCGGGGAGCTGTTTTTT
TRBV10-3	NA	NA	TRBJ2-5	CATRTGGTAQETQYF	TGTGCCACCAGAACGGGTGGGACGGCCCAAGAGACCCAGTACTTC
TRBV6-6	NA	NA	TRBJ1-4	CASSAFQVEKLFF	TGTGCCAGCAGTGCCTTTCAGGTTGAAAAACTGTTTTTT
TRBV7-3	once	NA	TRBJ2-3	CASSLMSSTDTQYF	TGTGCCAGCAGCTTAATGAGCAGCACAGATACGCAGTATTTT
TRBV6-5	NA	NA	TRBJ1-1	CASSYRGFEGSTEAFF	TGTGCCAGCAGTTACAGGGGATTTGAGGGAAGCACTGAAGCTTTCTTT
TRBV4-3	NA	NA	TRBJ2-1	CASSQGTGRRGNEQFF	TGCGCCAGCAGCCAAGGCACAGGGCGGCGTGGGAATGAGCAGTTCTTC
TRBV7-7	few	TRBD1	TRBJ1-6	CASRGQGGSPLHF	TGTGCTAGCAGGGGACAGGGTGGTTCACCCCTCCACTTT
TRBV7-9	NA	NA	TRBJ1-1	CASSPPSGTEAFF	TGTGCCAGCAGCCCCCCGTCTGGGACTGAAGCTTTCTTT
TRBV6-1	NA	NA	TRBJ1-3	CASSTGVSGNTIYF	TGTGCCAGCAGTACAGGAGTCTCTGGAAACACCATATATTTT
TRBV9	NA	TRBD1	TRBJ2-7	CASSDDREYEQYF	TGTGCCAGCAGCGACGACAGGGAGTACGAGCAGTACTTC
TRBV6-5	NA	NA	TRBJ2-7	CASSPRLPTYEQYF	TGTGCCAGCAGTCCCAGACTACCAACCTACGAGCAGTACTTC
TRBV7-9	NA	TRBD2	TRBJ2-3	CASSPTLRGTDTQYF	TGTGCCAGCAGCCCTACTTTGCGGGGGACAGATACGCAGTATTTT
TRBV6-4	NA	NA	TRBJ1-2	CASSGGTEGYTF	TGTGCCAGCAGTGGAGGGACGGAAGGCTACACCTTC
TRBV19	NA	NA	TRBJ1-4	CASSDSLAGRLFF	TGTGCCAGTAGCGACTCTTTGGCGGGTCGGCTGTTTTTT
TRBV30	NA	TRBD2	TRBJ2-3	CAWSVGGVSTDTQYF	TGTGCCTGGAGTGTCGGGGGGGTTAGCACAGATACGCAGTATTTT
TRBV5-6	NA	NA	TRBJ1-1	CASSLGADRYSDTEAFF	TGTGCCAGCAGCTTGGGAGCCGACAGGTACTCGGACACTGAAGCTTTCTTT
TRBV5-8	NA	NA	TRBJ1-5	CASSPLGPQHF	TGTGCCAGCAGCCCCTTAGGTCCCCAGCATTTT
TRBV7-2	NA	TRBD1	TRBJ1-1	CASSFRGQVNTEAFF	TGTGCCAGCAGCTTCAGAGGACAGGTAAACACTGAAGCTTTCTTT
TRBV25-1	NA	NA	TRBJ2-1	CASSEQTTSQFF	TGTGCCAGCAGTGAGCAGACAACTTCGCAGTTCTTC
TRBV2	NA	NA	TRBJ2-2	CATARQEISGELFF	TGTGCCACAGCGCGGCAGGAGATATCCGGGGAGCTGTTTTTT
TRBV28	NA	NA	TRBJ1-4	CASSLVGEKLFF	TGTGCCAGCAGTTTGGTAGGGGAAAAACTGTTTTTT
TRBV6-5	NA	TRBD2	TRBJ2-5	CASSVTSGVSETQYF	TGTGCCAGCAGTGTGACTAGCGGGGTTTCAGAGACCCAGTACTTC
TRBV15	NA	NA	TRBJ2-3	CATSRDLGAGHSTDTQYF	TGTGCCACCAGCAGAGATCTAGGAGCGGGCCATAGCACAGATACGCAGTATTTT
TRBV27	NA	TRBD1	TRBJ2-7	CASSPGQGTSYEQYF	TGTGCCAGCAGTCCTGGACAGGGGACCAGCTACGAGCAGTACTTC
TRBV11-3	few	NA	TRBJ1-3	CASSLSDQNTIYF	TGTGCCAGCAGCTTATCGGACCAGAACACCATATATTTT
TRBV30	NA	NA	TRBJ2-7	CAWSADSSYEQYF	TGTGCCTGGAGCGCTGACAGTTCCTACGAGCAGTACTTC
TRBV2	NA	TRBD1	TRBJ1-5	CASSEAGTVSGRPQHF	TGTGCCAGCAGTGAAGCAGGGACAGTTAGCGGTAGGCCCCAGCATTTT
TRBV2	NA	NA	TRBJ1-4	CASRHGATNEKLFF	TGTGCCAGCAGACACGGAGCAACTAATGAAAAACTGTTTTTT
TRBV5-1	NA	NA	TRBJ2-7	CASSYYRGSYEQYF	TGCGCCAGCAGCTACTACAGAGGTTCCTACGAGCAGTACTTC
TRBV2	medium-sized	NA	TRBJ1-4	CATASTNEKLFF	TGTGCCACCGCTTCAACTAATGAAAAACTGTTTTTT
TRBV11-2	NA	NA	TRBJ2-3	CASSLGAWADTQYF	TGTGCCAGCAGCTTAGGGGCCTGGGCAGATACGCAGTATTTT
TRBV28	NA	NA	TRBJ2-2	CASSFIPTGELFF	TGTGCCAGCAGTTTTATCCCCACCGGGGAGCTGTTTTTT
TRBV19	NA	NA	TRBJ1-5	CASTINPDSFNQPQHF	TGTGCCAGTACGATCAATCCCGATTCCTTCAATCAGCCCCAGCATTTT
TRBV9	NA	NA	TRBJ2-3	CASKGGATDTQYF	TGTGCCAGCAAGGGGGGGGCCACAGATACGCAGTATTTT
TRBV7-2	NA	NA	TRBJ2-7	CASSFEGPGYEQYF	TGTGCCAGCAGCTTCGAAGGACCCGGCTACGAGCAGTACTTC
TRBV2	once	NA	TRBJ1-5	CASSEALQGYQPQHF	TGTGCCAGCAGTGAAGCGCTTCAGGGGTATCAGCCCCAGCATTTT
TRBV27	NA	TRBD1	TRBJ2-7	CASWTGGSYEQYF	TGTGCCAGTTGGACAGGGGGCTCCTACGAGCAGTACTTC
TRBV19	NA	TRBD2	TRBJ2-1	CASRISGGYNEQFF	TGTGCCAGTAGGATTAGCGGGGGCTACAATGAGCAGTTCTTC
TRBV30	few	NA	TRBJ1-2	CAGGAAGYGYTF	TGTGCCGGTGGGGCGGCGGGCTATGGCTACACCTTC